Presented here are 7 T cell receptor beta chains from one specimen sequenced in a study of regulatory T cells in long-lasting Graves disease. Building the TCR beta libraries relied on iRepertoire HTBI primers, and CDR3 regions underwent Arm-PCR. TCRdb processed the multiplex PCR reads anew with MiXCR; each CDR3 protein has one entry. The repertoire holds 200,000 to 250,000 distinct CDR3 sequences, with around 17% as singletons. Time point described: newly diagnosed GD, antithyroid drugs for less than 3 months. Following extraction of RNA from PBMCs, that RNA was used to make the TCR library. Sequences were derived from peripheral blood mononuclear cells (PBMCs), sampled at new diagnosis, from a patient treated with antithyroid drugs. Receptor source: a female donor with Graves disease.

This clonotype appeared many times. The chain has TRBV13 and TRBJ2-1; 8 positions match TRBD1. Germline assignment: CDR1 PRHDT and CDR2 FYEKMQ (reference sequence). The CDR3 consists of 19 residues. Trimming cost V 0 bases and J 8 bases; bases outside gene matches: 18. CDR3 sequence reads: CASSLGQAWADRDQYEQFF. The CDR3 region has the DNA TGTGCCAGCAGCTTAGGCCAAGCGTGGGCGGACAGGGATCAGTATGAGCAGTTCTTC.

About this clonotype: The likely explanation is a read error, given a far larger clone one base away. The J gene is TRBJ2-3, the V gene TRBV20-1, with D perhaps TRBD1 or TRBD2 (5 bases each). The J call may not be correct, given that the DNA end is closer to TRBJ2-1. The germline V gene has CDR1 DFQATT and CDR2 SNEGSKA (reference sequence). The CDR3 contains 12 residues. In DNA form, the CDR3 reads TGCAGTGCTACTGGGACCCCCTACGAGCAGTTCTTC. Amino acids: CSATGTPYEQFF.

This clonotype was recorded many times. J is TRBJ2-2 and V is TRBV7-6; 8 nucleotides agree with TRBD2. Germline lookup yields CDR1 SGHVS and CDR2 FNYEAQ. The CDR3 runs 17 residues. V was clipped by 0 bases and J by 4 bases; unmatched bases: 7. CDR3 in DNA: TGTGCCAGCAGCTTAGCGCCGGGGGGGCGAAGCACCGGGGAGCTGTTTTTT. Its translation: CASSLAPGGRSTGELFF.

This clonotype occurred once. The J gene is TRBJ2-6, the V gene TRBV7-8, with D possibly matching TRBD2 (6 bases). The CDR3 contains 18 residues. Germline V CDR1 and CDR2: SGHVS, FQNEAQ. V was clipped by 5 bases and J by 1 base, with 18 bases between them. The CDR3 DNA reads TGTGCCAGCAGCGGGGCAGTGCGGGGATTTTCTGGGGCCAACGTCCTGACTTTC. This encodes CASSGAVRGFSGANVLTF. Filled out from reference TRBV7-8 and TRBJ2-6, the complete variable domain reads GAGVSQSPRYKVAKRGQDVALRCDPISGHVSLFWYQQALGQGPEFLTYFQNEAQLDKSGLPSDRFFAERPEGSVSTLKIQRTQQEDSAVYLCASSGAVRGFSGANVLTFGAGSRLTVL.

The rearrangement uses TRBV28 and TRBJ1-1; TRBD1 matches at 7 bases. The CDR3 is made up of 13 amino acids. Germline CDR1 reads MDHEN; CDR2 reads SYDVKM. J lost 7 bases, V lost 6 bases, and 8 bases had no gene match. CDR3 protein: CASRSYWDSEAFF. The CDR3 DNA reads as TGTGCCAGCAGATCTTATTGGGACAGTGAAGCTTTCTTT.

CDR3 protein: CSAREPGPGYEQYF. The CDR3 DNA sequence: TGCAGTGCTAGAGAGCCGGGACCAGGCTACGAGCAGTACTTC. This chain links TRBV20-1 with TRBJ2-7; D is perhaps TRBD1 or TRBD2 (5 bases each). Germline V gene lookup returns CDR1 DFQATT and CDR2 SNEGSKA (reference sequence). The length of the CDR3 is 14 residues. Trimming took off 0 bases at V and 3 bases at J, with 12 bases between the two ends.

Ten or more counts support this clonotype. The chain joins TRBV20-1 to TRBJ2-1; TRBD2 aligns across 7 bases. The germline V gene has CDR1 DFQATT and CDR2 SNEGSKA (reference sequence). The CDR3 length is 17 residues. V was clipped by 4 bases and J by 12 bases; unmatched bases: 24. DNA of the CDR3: TGCAGTGCTACTAAGTGGGAGGAGGGACTACCCCCGAAGACGCAGTTCTTC. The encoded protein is CSATKWEEGLPPKTQFF.